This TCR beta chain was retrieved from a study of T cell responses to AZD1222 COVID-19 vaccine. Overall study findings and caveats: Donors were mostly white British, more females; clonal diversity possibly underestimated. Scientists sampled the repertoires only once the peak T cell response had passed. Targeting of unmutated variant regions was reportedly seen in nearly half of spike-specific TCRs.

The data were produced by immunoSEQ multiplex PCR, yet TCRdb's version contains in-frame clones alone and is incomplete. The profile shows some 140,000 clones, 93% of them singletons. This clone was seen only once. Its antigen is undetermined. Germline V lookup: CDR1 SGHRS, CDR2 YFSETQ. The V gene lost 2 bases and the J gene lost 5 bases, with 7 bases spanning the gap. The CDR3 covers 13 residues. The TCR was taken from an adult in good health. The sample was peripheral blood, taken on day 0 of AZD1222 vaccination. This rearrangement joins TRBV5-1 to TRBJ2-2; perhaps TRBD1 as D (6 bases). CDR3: CASSLQGTGELFF. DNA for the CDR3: TGCGCCAGCAGCTTACAGGGAACCGGGGAGCTGTTTTTT.